This T cell receptor beta chain was profiled in a study of identical twins. Study-wide results and caveats: With monozygotic twins, out-of-frame TCR alpha sharing exceeded what models estimated.

Germline V gene sequence: CDR1 SGHAT, CDR2 FQNNGV. The trim removed 4 bases at V and 6 bases at J, leaving 9 bases unmatched. The CDR3 sequence is 16 residues long. This clonotype was detected only a few times. The antigen remains unidentified. cDNA carried unique molecular identifiers, and a universal primer site was added by template switching. TCRdb re-analysed the 5' RACE reads in MiXCR, keeping a single row per CDR3 protein. Altogether 540,000 or so distinct CDR3 sequences are present, about 22% being singletons, with the ten largest covering 0.4% to 0.6%. The sample also formed part of further work on yellow fever vaccine responses in identical twins.

The sample comprised CD4+ T cells sorted from blood. The chain uses TRBV11-2 and TRBJ2-1, with 10 bases that match TRBD2. This TCR derives from a woman aged 18-29 years in good health. Here the CDR3 reads CASSSNPLAGGNEQFF. In nucleotides, the CDR3 is TGTGCCAGCAGCTCGAACCCTTTAGCGGGAGGCAATGAGCAGTTCTTC.